These T cell receptor beta chains were read from a single sample in a study of human T cells and chemical hapten exposure. MiXCR, applied by TCRdb to the RACE reads, yields one record per CDR3 protein. The sample lists roughly 160,000 distinct CDR3 sequences; around 13% were seen once. The sample in question was whole blood, obtained in connection with sensitization to the hapten diphenylcyclopropenone (DPC). Source of these receptors: a woman aged 25 to 39 with alopecia areata. Some clones in this sample may be carry-over from other donors' samples. Both conserved end residues are part of each CDR3. D genes are given only for firm matches. Size tells how often a clone was seen (once, few, many) or the class of an expanded clone, and some rows leave it out.

V gene	clone size	CDR3 length	D gene	J gene	CDR3 protein	CDR3 DNA
TRBV6-2/TRBV6-3	few	13	NA	TRBJ2-7	CASSYGTTYEQYF	TGTGCCAGCAGTTACGGGACAACCTACGAGCAGTACTTC
TRBV29-1	NA	13	NA	TRBJ2-5	CSVGALAGETQYF	TGCAGCGTTGGGGCGCTAGCTGGGGAGACCCAGTACTTC
TRBV6-5	few	13	NA	TRBJ2-2	CASKVRATGELFF	TGTGCCAGCAAAGTACGAGCTACCGGGGAGCTGTTTTTT
TRBV11-2	NA	15	NA	TRBJ1-3	CASSLRREGGNTIYF	TGTGCCAGCAGCTTACGCAGGGAAGGTGGAAACACCATATATTTT
TRBV24-1	many	13	NA	TRBJ1-5	CATSPGANQPQHF	TGTGCCACCAGTCCAGGAGCTAATCAGCCCCAGCATTTT
TRBV29-1	few	14	NA	TRBJ1-1	CSVEVAAGNTEAFF	TGCAGCGTTGAAGTCGCAGCAGGGAACACTGAAGCTTTCTTT
TRBV14	many	18	NA	TRBJ1-5	CASSQGNWGPNGNQPQHF	TGTGCCAGCAGCCAAGGAAATTGGGGTCCCAATGGCAATCAGCCCCAGCATTTT
TRBV9	many	15	NA	TRBJ2-5	CASSASPTPGETQYF	TGTGCCAGCAGCGCTTCTCCGACACCGGGAGAGACCCAGTACTTC
TRBV24-1	many	16	TRBD1	TRBJ1-5	CATSDATGGRVQPQHF	TGTGCCACCAGTGATGCGACAGGGGGCCGGGTTCAGCCCCAGCATTTT
TRBV28	NA	13	NA	TRBJ2-2	CASGLLDTGELFF	TGTGCCAGCGGCCTCCTAGACACCGGGGAGCTGTTTTTT
TRBV3-1	NA	17	NA	TRBJ2-2	CASSPPRGGANTGELFF	TGTGCCAGCAGCCCCCCAAGGGGGGGAGCGAACACCGGGGAGCTGTTTTTT
TRBV4-1	few	15	NA	TRBJ2-7	CASSQGQGDLYEQYF	TGCGCCAGCAGCCAAGGTCAGGGCGACCTCTACGAGCAGTACTTC
TRBV7-9	NA	13	TRBD1	TRBJ2-7	CASEGQGSYEQYF	TGTGCCTCAGAAGGACAGGGCTCCTACGAGCAGTACTTC
TRBV18	NA	19	TRBD1	TRBJ1-1	CASSRLTGGVGSPPAPAFF	TGTGCCAGCTCACGCCTTACAGGGGGCGTGGGTTCCCCTCCCGCGCCGGCTTTCTTT
TRBV6-6	NA	12	NA	TRBJ2-7	CASSRSTFEQYF	TGTGCCAGCAGCCGCTCTACGTTCGAGCAGTACTTC
TRBV4-1	many	17	TRBD2	TRBJ2-2	CASSQDKSGANTGELFF	TGCGCCAGCAGCCAAGACAAGAGCGGGGCGAACACCGGGGAGCTGTTTTTT
TRBV20-1	few	11	NA	TRBJ2-7	CSADSGNEQYF	TGCAGTGCCGATTCCGGGAACGAGCAGTACTTC
TRBV12-3/TRBV12-4	many	14	NA	TRBJ1-5	CASGTGGRNQPQHF	TGTGCCAGCGGCACCGGGGGGAGGAATCAGCCCCAGCATTTT
TRBV27	few	14	NA	TRBJ1-4	CASSLVGNGEKLFF	TGTGCCAGCAGTTTAGTGGGAAACGGGGAAAAACTGTTTTTT
TRBV5-1	many	15	TRBD1	TRBJ1-1	CASSSLGQADTEAFF	TGCGCCAGCAGCTCTCTAGGACAGGCGGACACTGAAGCTTTCTTT
TRBV7-6	NA	13	NA	TRBJ1-3	CASSLGWGNTIYF	TGTGCCAGCAGCTTAGGGTGGGGAAACACCATATATTTT
TRBV28	NA	12	NA	TRBJ1-5	CASSLLEEPQHF	TGTGCCAGCAGTTTATTGGAGGAGCCCCAGCATTTT
TRBV29-1	few	16	TRBD2	TRBJ2-1	CSVSPKREGAYNEQFF	TGCAGCGTATCCCCCAAGCGGGAGGGGGCCTACAATGAGCAGTTCTTC
TRBV12-3/TRBV12-4	many	13	NA	TRBJ2-7	CASSRTHRYEQYF	TGTGCCAGCAGCCGTACACATAGGTACGAGCAGTACTTC
TRBV5-4	many	15	NA	TRBJ2-6	CASSLDLSGANVLTF	TGTGCCAGCAGCTTGGACCTGTCTGGGGCCAACGTCCTGACTTTC
TRBV30	few	13	NA	TRBJ1-6	CAWSPRGNSPLHF	TGTGCCTGGAGCCCACGGGGGAATTCACCCCTCCACTTT
TRBV6-6	few	15	NA	TRBJ2-1	CASSYDVGGMPEQFF	TGTGCCAGCAGTTACGACGTGGGCGGGATGCCTGAGCAGTTCTTC
TRBV18	many	15	TRBD2	TRBJ2-5	CASSPSASGQETQYF	TGTGCCAGCTCACCATCCGCTAGCGGGCAAGAGACCCAGTACTTC
TRBV7-9	many	18	TRBD1	TRBJ2-6	CASSGWDRVLSGANVLTF	TGTGCCAGCAGCGGTTGGGACAGAGTACTCTCTGGGGCCAACGTCCTGACTTTC
TRBV11-1	NA	15	TRBD2	TRBJ2-7	CASSLFRGGGYEQYF	TGTGCCAGCAGCTTATTCCGGGGGGGCGGCTACGAGCAGTACTTC
TRBV5-1	few	14	TRBD1	TRBJ1-3	CASSDGTVGNTIYF	TGCGCCAGCAGCGATGGGACAGTCGGAAACACCATATATTTT
TRBV2	few	14	NA	TRBJ2-5	CASREDSGRGTQYF	TGTGCCAGCAGGGAGGACAGTGGCCGAGGGACCCAGTACTTC
TRBV7-6	NA	17	TRBD1	TRBJ2-3	CASSLRRGRSGTDTQYF	TGTGCCAGCAGCCTCAGAAGGGGGCGGTCAGGCACAGATACGCAGTATTTT
TRBV7-8	few	17	TRBD2	TRBJ2-3	CASSLAGAGGGTDTQYF	TGTGCCAGCAGCTTAGCAGGGGCGGGGGGAGGCACAGATACGCAGTATTTT
TRBV12-3/TRBV12-4	NA	14	NA	TRBJ1-4	CASRSLTDYEKLFF	TGTGCCAGCAGGTCCCTGACAGATTATGAAAAACTGTTTTTT
TRBV6-5	NA	13	NA	TRBJ1-2	CASSPRSRHGYTF	TGTGCCAGCAGTCCCCGTTCCAGGCATGGCTACACCTTC
TRBV2	many	15	NA	TRBJ1-5	CASSEMGMSNQPQHF	TGTGCCAGCAGTGAAATGGGTATGAGCAATCAGCCCCAGCATTTT
TRBV9	few	13	NA	TRBJ2-2	CASSDRMAGELFF	TGTGCCAGCAGCGACCGTATGGCCGGGGAGCTGTTTTTT
TRBV12-3/TRBV12-4	NA	13	NA	TRBJ2-3	CANARGLTDTQYF	TGTGCCAACGCTCGGGGGCTCACAGATACGCAGTATTTT
TRBV7-9	many	15	NA	TRBJ2-5	CASSLAGPPQETQYF	TGTGCCAGCAGCTTAGCGGGGCCACCCCAAGAGACCCAGTACTTC
TRBV12-3/TRBV12-4	few	13	NA	TRBJ1-1	CASSPIGGTEAFF	TGTGCCAGCAGTCCTATAGGAGGGACTGAAGCTTTCTTT
TRBV7-6	many	14	NA	TRBJ2-1	CASSPPGSTPKQFF	TGTGCCAGCAGCCCCCCCGGGAGTACACCTAAGCAGTTCTTC
TRBV3-1	few	14	NA	TRBJ2-3	CASSQDRFADTQYF	TGTGCCAGCAGCCAAGATAGGTTCGCCGATACGCAGTATTTT
TRBV29-1	NA	13	TRBD1	TRBJ1-1	CSVVGTGDTEAFF	TGCAGCGTTGTGGGGACAGGGGACACTGAAGCTTTCTTT
TRBV18	NA	15	NA	TRBJ1-6	CASSPEQAGNSPLHF	TGTGCCAGCTCACCGGAACAGGCTGGGAATTCACCCCTCCACTTT
TRBV19	few	16	NA	TRBJ1-2	CASSRAWGDPGYGYTF	TGTGCCAGTAGTCGCGCGTGGGGTGATCCGGGCTATGGCTACACCTTC
TRBV27	NA	15	TRBD1	TRBJ2-7	CASSGQGSRLREQYF	TGTGCCAGCAGTGGACAGGGGTCCCGATTAAGAGAGCAGTACTTC
TRBV30	few	13	NA	TRBJ1-1	CAWSVGGNTEAFF	TGTGCCTGGAGTGTCGGGGGGAACACTGAAGCTTTCTTT
TRBV12-3/TRBV12-4	many	13	NA	TRBJ2-1	CASGWESYNEQFF	TGTGCCAGCGGTTGGGAATCCTACAATGAGCAGTTCTTC
TRBV2	few	13	NA	TRBJ2-3	CARDRGAPNTQYF	TGTGCACGGGATAGGGGGGCCCCTAATACGCAGTATTTT